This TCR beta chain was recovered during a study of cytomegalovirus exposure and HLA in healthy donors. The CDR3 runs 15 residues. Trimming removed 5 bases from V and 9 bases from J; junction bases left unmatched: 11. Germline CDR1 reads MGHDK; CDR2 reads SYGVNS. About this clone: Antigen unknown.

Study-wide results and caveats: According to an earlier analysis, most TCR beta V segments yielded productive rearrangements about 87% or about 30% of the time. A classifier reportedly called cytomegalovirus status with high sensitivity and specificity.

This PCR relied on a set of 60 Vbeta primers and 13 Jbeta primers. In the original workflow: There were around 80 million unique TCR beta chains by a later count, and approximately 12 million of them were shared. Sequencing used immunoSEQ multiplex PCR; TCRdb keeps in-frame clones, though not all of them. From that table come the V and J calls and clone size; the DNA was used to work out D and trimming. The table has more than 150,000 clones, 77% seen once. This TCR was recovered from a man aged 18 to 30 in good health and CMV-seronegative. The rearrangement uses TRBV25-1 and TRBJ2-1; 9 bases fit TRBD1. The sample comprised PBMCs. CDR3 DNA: TGTGCCAGCAGTACATGGGGGACAGGGTCAAGTGAGCAGTTCTTC. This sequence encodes CASSTWGTGSSEQFF.